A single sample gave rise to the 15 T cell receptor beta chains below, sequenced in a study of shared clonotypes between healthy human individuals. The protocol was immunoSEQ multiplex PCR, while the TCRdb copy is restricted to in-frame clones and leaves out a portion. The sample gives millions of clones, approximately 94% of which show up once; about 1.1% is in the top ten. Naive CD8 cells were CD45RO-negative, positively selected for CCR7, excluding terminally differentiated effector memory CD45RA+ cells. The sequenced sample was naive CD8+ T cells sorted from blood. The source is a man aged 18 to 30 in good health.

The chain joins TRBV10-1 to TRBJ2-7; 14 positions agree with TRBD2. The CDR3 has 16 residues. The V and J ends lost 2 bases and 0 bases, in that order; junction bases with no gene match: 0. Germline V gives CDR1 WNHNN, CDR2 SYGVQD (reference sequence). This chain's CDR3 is CASSEGTSGSSYEQYF. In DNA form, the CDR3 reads TGCGCCAGCAGTGAGGGGACTAGCGGGAGCTCCTACGAGCAGTACTTC.

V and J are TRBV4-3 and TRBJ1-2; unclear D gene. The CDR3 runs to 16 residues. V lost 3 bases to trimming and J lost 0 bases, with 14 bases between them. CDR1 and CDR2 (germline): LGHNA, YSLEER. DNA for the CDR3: TGCGCCAGCAGCCACGATTGGGCACGGTCTAACTATGGCTACACCTTC. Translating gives CASSHDWARSNYGYTF.

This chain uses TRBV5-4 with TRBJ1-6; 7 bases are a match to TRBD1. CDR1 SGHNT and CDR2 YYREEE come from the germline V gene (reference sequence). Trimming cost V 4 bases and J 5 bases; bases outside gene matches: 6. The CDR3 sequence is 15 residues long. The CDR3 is CASSAPGTDNSPLHF. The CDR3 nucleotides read TGTGCCAGCAGCGCCCCCGGGACAGATAATTCACCCCTCCACTTT.

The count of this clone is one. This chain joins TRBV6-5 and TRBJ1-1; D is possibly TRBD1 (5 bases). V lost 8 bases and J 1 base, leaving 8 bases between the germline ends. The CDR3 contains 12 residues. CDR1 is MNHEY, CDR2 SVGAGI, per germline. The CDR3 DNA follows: TGTGCCAGCTTCACAGGGAACACTGAAGCTTTCTTT. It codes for CASFTGNTEAFF.

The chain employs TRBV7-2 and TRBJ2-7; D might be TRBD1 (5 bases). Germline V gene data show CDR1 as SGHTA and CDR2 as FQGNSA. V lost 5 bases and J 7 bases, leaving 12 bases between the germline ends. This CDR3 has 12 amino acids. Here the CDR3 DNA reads TGTGCCAGCAGCAGGGGCCCCGGGGAGCAGTACTTC. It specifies CASSRGPGEQYF.

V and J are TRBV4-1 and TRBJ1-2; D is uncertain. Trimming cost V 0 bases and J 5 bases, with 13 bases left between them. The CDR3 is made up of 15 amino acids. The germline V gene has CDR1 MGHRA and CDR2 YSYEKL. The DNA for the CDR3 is TGCGCCAGCAGCCAAGATACTGGCAGGCCTTATGGCTACACCTTC. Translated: CASSQDTGRPYGYTF.

The CDR3 sequence is CASTQWSWGTGELFF. The CDR3 region has the DNA TGTGCCAGCACACAATGGTCCTGGGGGACCGGGGAGCTGTTTTTT. The chain carries TRBV19 and TRBJ2-2; TRBD1 or TRBD2 may be the D gene (5 bases each). The germline gives CDR1 LNHDA, CDR2 SQIVND (reference sequence). The CDR3 is made up of 15 amino acids. V lost 9 bases and J 5 bases, leaving 19 bases between the germline ends.

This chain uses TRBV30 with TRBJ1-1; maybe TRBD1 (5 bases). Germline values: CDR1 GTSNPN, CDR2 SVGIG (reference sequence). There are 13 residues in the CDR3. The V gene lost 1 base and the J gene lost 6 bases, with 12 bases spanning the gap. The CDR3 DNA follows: TGTGCCTGGAGTGGGGACCTGAGGCCTGAAGCTTTCTTT. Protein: CAWSGDLRPEAFF.

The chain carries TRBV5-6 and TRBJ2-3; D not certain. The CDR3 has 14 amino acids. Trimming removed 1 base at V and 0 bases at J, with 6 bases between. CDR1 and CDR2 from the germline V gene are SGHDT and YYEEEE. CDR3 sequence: CASSLHHSTDTQYF. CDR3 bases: TGTGCCAGCAGCTTGCACCACAGCACAGATACGCAGTATTTT.

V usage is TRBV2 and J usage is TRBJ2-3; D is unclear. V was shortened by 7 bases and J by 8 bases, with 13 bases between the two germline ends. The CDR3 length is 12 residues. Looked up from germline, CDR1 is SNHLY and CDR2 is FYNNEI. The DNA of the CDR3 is TGTGCCAGCACCCGATCCCCCTCTACGCAGTATTTT. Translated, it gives CASTRSPSTQYF.

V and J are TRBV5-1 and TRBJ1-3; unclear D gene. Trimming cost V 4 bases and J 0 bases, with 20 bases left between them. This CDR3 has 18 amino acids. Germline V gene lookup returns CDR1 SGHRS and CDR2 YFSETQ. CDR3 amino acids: CASSPPGKYSNSGNTIYF. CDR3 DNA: TGCGCCAGCAGCCCGCCCGGGAAATACAGTAACTCTGGAAACACCATATATTTT.

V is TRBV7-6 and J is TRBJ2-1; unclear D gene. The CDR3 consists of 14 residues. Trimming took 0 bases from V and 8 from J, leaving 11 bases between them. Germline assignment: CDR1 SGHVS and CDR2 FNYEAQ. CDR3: CASSLAGFLDEQFF. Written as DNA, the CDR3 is TGTGCCAGCAGCTTAGCAGGGTTCCTGGATGAGCAGTTCTTC.

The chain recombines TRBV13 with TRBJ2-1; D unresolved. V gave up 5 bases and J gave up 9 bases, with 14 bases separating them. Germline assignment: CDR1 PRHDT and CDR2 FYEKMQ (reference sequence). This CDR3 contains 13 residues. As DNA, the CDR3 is TGTGCCAGCAGCGCGACCATAGAGGCTGAGCAGTTCTTC. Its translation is CASSATIEAEQFF. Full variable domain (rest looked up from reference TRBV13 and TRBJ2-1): AAGVIQSPRHLIKEKRETATLKCYPIPRHDTVYWYQQGPGQDPQFLISFYEKMQSDKGSIPDRFSAQQFSDYHSELNMSSLELGDSALYFCASSATIEAEQFFGPGTRLTVL.

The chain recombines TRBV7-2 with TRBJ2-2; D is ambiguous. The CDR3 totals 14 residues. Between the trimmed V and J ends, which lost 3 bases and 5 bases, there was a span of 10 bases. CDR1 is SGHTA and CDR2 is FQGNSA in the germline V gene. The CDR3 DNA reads TGTGCCAGCAGCTTCTTACTCGGGACCGGGGAGCTGTTTTTT. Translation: CASSFLLGTGELFF.

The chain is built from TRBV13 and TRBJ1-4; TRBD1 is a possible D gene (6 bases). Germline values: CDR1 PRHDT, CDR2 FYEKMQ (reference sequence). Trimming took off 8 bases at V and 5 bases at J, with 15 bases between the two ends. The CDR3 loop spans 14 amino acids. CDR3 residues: CASGWGRGNEKLFF. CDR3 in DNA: TGTGCCAGCGGGTGGGGCAGGGGAAATGAAAAACTGTTTTTT.